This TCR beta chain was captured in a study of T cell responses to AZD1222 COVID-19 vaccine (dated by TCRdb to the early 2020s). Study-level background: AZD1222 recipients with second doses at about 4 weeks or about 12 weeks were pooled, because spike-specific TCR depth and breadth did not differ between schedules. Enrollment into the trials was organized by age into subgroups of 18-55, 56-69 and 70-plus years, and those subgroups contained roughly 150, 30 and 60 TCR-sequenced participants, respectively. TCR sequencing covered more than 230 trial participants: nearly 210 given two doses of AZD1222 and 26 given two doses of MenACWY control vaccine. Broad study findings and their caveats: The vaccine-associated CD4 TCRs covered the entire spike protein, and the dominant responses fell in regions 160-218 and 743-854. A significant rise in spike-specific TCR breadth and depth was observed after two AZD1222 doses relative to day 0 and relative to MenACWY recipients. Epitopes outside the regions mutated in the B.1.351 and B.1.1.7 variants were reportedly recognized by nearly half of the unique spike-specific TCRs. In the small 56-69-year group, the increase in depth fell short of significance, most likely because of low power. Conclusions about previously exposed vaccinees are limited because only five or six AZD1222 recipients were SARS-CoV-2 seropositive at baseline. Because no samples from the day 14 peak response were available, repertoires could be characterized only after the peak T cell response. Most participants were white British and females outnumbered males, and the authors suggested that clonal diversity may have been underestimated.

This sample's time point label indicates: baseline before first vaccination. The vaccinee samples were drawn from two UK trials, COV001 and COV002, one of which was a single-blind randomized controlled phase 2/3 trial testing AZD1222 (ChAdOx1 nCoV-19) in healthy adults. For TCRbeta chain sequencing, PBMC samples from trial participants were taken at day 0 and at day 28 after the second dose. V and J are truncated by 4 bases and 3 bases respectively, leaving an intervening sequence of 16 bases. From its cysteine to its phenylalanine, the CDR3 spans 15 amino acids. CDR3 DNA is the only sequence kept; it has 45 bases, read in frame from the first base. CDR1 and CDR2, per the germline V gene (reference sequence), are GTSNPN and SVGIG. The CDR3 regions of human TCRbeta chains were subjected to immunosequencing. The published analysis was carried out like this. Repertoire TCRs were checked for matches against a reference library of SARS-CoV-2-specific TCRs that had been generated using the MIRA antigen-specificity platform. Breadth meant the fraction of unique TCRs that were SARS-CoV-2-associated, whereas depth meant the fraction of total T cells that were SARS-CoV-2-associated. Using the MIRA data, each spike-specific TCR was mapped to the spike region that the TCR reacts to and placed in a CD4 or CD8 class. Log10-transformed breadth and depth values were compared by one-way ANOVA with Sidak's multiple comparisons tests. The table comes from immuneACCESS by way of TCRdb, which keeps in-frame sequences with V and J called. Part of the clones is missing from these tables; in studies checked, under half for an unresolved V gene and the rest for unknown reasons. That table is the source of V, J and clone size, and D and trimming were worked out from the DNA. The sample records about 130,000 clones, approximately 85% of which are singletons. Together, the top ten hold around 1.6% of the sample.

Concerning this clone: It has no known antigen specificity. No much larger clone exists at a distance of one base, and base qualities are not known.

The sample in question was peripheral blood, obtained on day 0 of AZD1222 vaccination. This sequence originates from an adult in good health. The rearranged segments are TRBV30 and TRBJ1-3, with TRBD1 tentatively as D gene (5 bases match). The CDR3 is CAWTLGGTNGNTIYF. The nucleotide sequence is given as TGTGCCTGGACTCTGGGGGGGACGAATGGAAACACCATATATTTT.